The T cell receptor (beta chain) described here comes from a study of vaccination and CD4 T cells after COVID-19 (dated 2022 in TCRdb). In terms of the full investigation: Every convalescent patient had a positive nasal swab PCR test for SARS-CoV-2, with mild disease in several patients and severe disease in one. In the convalescent cohort there were six males and four females, among whom were two Hispanic individuals, seven Caucasians, two Asians and one multiracial person. Each participant got two doses of either the Pfizer-BioNTech BNT162b2 vaccine (n=8) or the Moderna mRNA-1273 vaccine (n=2). Post-COVID blood samples from convalescent patients were collected a median of roughly 100 days after diagnosis, with a range of roughly 35 to 180 days. Post-vaccine blood samples were obtained a median of about 70 days after the second vaccine dose, with a range of roughly 14 to 241 days. Overlapping spike peptide pools from SARS-CoV-2 and from the common cold coronaviruses HCoV-NL63, HCoV-OC43 and HCoV-229E were used as culture stimuli. Control cultures used a CEFX viral epitope pool as positive control, an HIV-1 Nef peptide pool as negative control, or no peptide. The spike-specific CD4+ TCR repertoire was compared before and after mRNA vaccination in nine to ten COVID-19 convalescent patients and a few infection-naive healthy vaccine recipients. Overall results and qualifications from the work: Among convalescent patients, a median about 86% of the SARS-CoV-2-reactive clones seen after vaccination appeared only after vaccination, which suggests priming specific to the vaccine. Relatively few convalescent patients were included in the study, and early timepoints after natural infection were not analyzed. Although the median number of SARS-CoV-2-reactive clonotypes went up from roughly 20 after infection to roughly 40 after vaccination, the increase was not significant. Of the vaccine-specific clones found in convalescent patients, nearly all (304 of 307) were mono-reactive for SARS-CoV-2 spike instead of being cross-reactive with common cold coronaviruses.

Concerning this clonotype: The antigen it recognizes is unknown. It has no much larger one-base neighbor in the sample; base qualities were not kept.

Deletion took 5 bases off V and 4 bases off J, with a span of 14 bases between the germline ends. The CDR3 starts with the cysteine, ends with the phenylalanine, and has 14 residues. The retained sequence is limited to the CDR3, 42 bases, with the frame set at the first base. The germline V gene provides CDR1 KGHSH and CDR2 LQKENI. Receptor amplification or capture employed PCR. DNA from cultured CD4+ T cells was subjected to TCR sequencing with the Oncomine TCR Beta short-read assay at the Johns Hopkins FTIC core. The QIAamp micro DNA kit was used to extract genomic DNA from the cultured CD4+ T cells. Oncomine TCR Beta libraries from cultured CD4+ T cells were pooled using unique dual indexes and sequenced on an Illumina iSeq 100. For the original study's pipeline: Non-productive sequences were removed, and CDR3s not starting with C, not ending with F or W, or shorter than 7 amino acids were discarded. The MANAFEST web application identified antigen-specific clonotypes by comparing peptide-stimulated wells against reference wells and other culture wells. An FDR below 0.05, an odds ratio above 5, and a productive frequency above 0.1% in at least two of three replicate wells were required for clones to be considered positive. A clonotype counted as cross-reactive if it showed significant expansion both in the SARS-CoV-2 spike wells and in at least one common cold coronavirus spike condition. Similarity between CDR3 sequences was evaluated in R version 3.6.1 using Levenshtein distances (stringdist) and unrooted phylogenetic trees (ape). In TCRdb, the public reads were trimmed at Q25 with fastp and aligned with MiXCR, with productive beta chains retained. When rows share a CDR3 protein, they turn into one entry using the most common DNA and genes. TCRdb, not the original authors, processed these V and J calls. For this sample there are 10,000 to 15,000 distinct CDR3 sequences; approximately 50% appear just once. The top ten clonotypes cover less than 30% of the sample.

Interpreted using the paper, the treatment or condition label stands for: approximately 11-day PBMC culture with coronavirus spike peptide pools or control peptides (ViraFEST assay). The ViraFEST assay, used in the study, expanded antigen-specific T cells with peptide pools and then identified the expanded clonotypes through TCR sequencing. Positive SARS-CoV-2 PCR tests in the convalescent patients dated from March to December 2020, before Alpha, Beta and Delta variants emerged in the United States. Each well held 2.2 million or so PBMCs cultured in IMDM containing roughly 5% human AB serum and approximately 9.8 IU/ml IL-2, with about 9.4 ug/ml peptide pools added. On days 3 and 7, half of the culture medium was replaced with fresh IL-2-containing medium. Once the cells had been in culture for ten to eleven days, the EasySep CD4+ T cell isolation kit was used to isolate CD4+ T cells by negative selection. PBMCs were separated from whole blood using Ficoll-Paque Plus gradient centrifugation and then either used fresh or cryopreserved at -140C. In general, triplicate wells were set up for every culture condition.

The chain was built from TRBV18 and TRBJ1-2; the D gene is unclear. The sequence came from a human donor who had recovered from COVID-19. The material sequenced was CD4+ T cells from blood, cultured in vitro. The CDR3 region reads CASSSTRVLYGYTF. The nucleotides are TGTGCCAGCTCATCGACCCGGGTCCTCTATGGCTACACCTTC.